Listed below are T cell receptor beta chains from one sample, sequenced in a study of tumor and adjacent non-tumor tissue in lung cancer. Each CDR3 protein gets one entry after TCRdb re-called the multiplex PCR reads with MiXCR. The table records 65,000 to 85,000 distinct CDR3 sequences, roughly 77% of them present only once. Sequenced: distant non-tumor lung tissue. The receptors here all came from a man in his sixties with non-small cell lung cancer. The CDR3 runs from the conserved cysteine through the conserved F or W. The D gene is left open where the match is weak. Only some rows state a clone size, as once, few, many or a class for expanded clones.

>.|TRBV20-1|TRBJ2-1|medium-sized|11
TGCAGTGCTAGTATGGGGGGTGAGCAGTTCTTC
CSASMGGEQFF
>.|TRBV29-1|TRBJ1-1|medium-sized|13
TGCAGCGTTGTTAAATGGGGTGGCACTGAAGCTTTCTTT
CSVVKWGGTEAFF
>TRBD1|TRBV6-5|TRBJ2-5|.|11
TGTGCCAGTAGTGCCTGGGACAGGCAGTACTTC
CASSAWDRQYF
>TRBD1|TRBV30|TRBJ2-6|.|17
TGTGCCTGGAGTATCGGAGACAGGGGGTCTGGGGCCAACTTCCTGACTTTC
CAWSIGDRGSGANFLTF
>.|TRBV11-3|TRBJ2-3|.|16
TGTGCCAGCAGCCCCGGGCTAGTATATAGCACGGATACGCAGTATTTT
CASSPGLVYSTDTQYF
>.|TRBV11-3|TRBJ2-3|.|13
TGTGCCAGCAGCTTATCACCGGGCTATATGCAGTATTTC
CASSLSPGYMQYF
>TRBD1|TRBV7-6|TRBJ2-7|once|15
TGTGCCAGCAGACCTAGACAGGGGAGGTCGTACGAGCAGTACTTC
CASRPRQGRSYEQYF
>TRBD2|TRBV30|TRBJ2-1|.|17
TGTACCTGGAGATCCCCCGGACTAGCTCAAAAGAGGGGTGAGCAGTTCTTC
CTWRSPGLAQKRGEQFF
>.|TRBV29-1|TRBJ2-1|.|13
TGCAGCGTTGAAGCATGTGAGAACAATGAGCATTTCTTC
CSVEACENNEHFF
>TRBD1|TRBV6-1|TRBJ2-3|medium-sized|14
TGTGCCAGCAGACAGGGGGCTAGCACAGATACGCAGTATTTT
CASRQGASTDTQYF
>.|TRBV4-2|TRBJ2-5|.|16
TGCGCCAGCAGCCAGGGGACTAACTGGAGTGGAGAGACCCAGTACTTC
CASSQGTNWSGETQYF
>.|TRBV12-3/TRBV12-4|TRBJ2-7|.|14
TGTGCCGGTAGTTTTCTTGGGAGCTCTTACGAGCAGTACTTC
CAGSFLGSSYEQYF
>.|TRBV14|TRBJ2-3|.|12
TGTACCAGCAGCCGTTCCCCGGGTACGCAGTATTTT
CTSSRSPGTQYF
>.|TRBV28|TRBJ2-3|.|14
TGTGCTAGCAGTTTCGTTTCGGGCACAGATACGCATTATTTT
CASSFVSGTDTHYF
>.|TRBV6-5|TRBJ2-7|.|13
TGTGCCAGAAGACCTCCGGGACTTTGCGAGCAGTACTTC
CARRPPGLCEQYF
>.|TRBV6-5|TRBJ1-1|.|15
TGTGCCAGCAGTTACCCCCGCAGAGGTGGGGCTAAAGCTTTCTTT
CASSYPRRGGAKAFF
>.|TRBV13|TRBJ2-1|.|17
TGTGGCAGCAGCATAGGCCCTCGTACCCTAGGTTTTAATGAGCAGTTCTTC
CGSSIGPRTLGFNEQFF
>.|TRBV29-1|TRBJ2-1|.|11
TGCAGCGTGGAACAGGGCAATGAGCAGTTCTTC
CSVEQGNEQFF
>TRBD2|TRBV11-2|TRBJ2-5|.|15
TGTGCCAGCAGCTTAGAGGTTGGCGGGAGAGAGGCCCAGTACTTC
CASSLEVGGREAQYF
>.|TRBV2|TRBJ1-2|.|14
TGTGCCAGCAGTGAACTTCGGCGCGGGAACGGCTACACCTTC
CASSELRRGNGYTF
>.|TRBV20-1|TRBJ1-1|many|12
TGCAGTGCTAGACAGGGGAACACTGAAGCTTTCTTT
CSARQGNTEAFF
>.|TRBV10-3|TRBJ2-3|many|15
TGTGCCATCAGTGATAGCGCGATTAGCACAGATACGCAGTATTTT
CAISDSAISTDTQYF